The entry below describes one T cell receptor beta chain. Sequencing was performed with immunoSEQ multiplex PCR; in TCRdb, only in-frame clones are kept and a portion is missing. Of 50,000 to 60,000 clones listed, 83% were seen once; the top ten hold around 17%. The sample originates from a study of blood T cell repertoires in COVID-19. Germline assignment: CDR1 ENHRY and CDR2 SYGVKD. The CDR3 loop spans 13 amino acids. Trimming shortened V by 4 bases and J by 4 bases, and 11 bases separated the two germline ends. What was sequenced was peripheral blood. The clonotype comes from a middle-aged man with acute or convalescent COVID-19. The chain combines TRBV10-3 with TRBJ2-7, with D tentatively TRBD2 (6 bases). For the CDR3, the DNA is TGTGCCATCAGTGCCGGGACTTCATACGAGCAGTACTTC. This translates into CAISAGTSYEQYF.